The 8 T cell receptor beta chains below were found in one sample sequenced in a study of T cells after yellow fever vaccination. In TCRdb, the 5' RACE reads were re-called with MiXCR into one record per CDR3 protein. Of 200,000 to 300,000 distinct CDR3 sequences listed, approximately 13% are singletons. This specimen was CD4+ T cells sorted from PBMCs, taken 45 days after the yellow fever booster vaccination. The receptors were sampled from a man aged 25 to 40 who received the YFV17D yellow fever vaccine.

This clonotype was found a few times. The rearrangement uses TRBV28 and TRBJ2-1; 9 nucleotides align to TRBD2. The junction had 8 bases not matched to a gene; V was cut back by 7 bases and J by 7 bases. Germline CDR1 is MDHEN and CDR2 is SYDVKM. The CDR3 runs 14 residues. The CDR3 sequence: CASTVAGARNEQFF. The CDR3 region has the DNA TGTGCCAGCACCGTAGCGGGAGCTAGGAATGAGCAGTTCTTC.

This chain connects TRBV20-1 to TRBJ2-2; 10 bases are shared with TRBD1. This CDR3 comprises 14 residues. The germline V gene encodes CDR1 DFQATT and CDR2 SNEGSKA (reference sequence). V lost 6 bases to trimming and J lost 3 bases; unmatched junction nucleotides: 4. This chain's CDR3 is CSAPGQGHTGELFF. In nucleotides, the CDR3 is TGCAGTGCCCCGGGACAGGGGCACACCGGGGAGCTGTTTTTT.

The V call is TRBV5-1, the J call TRBJ2-5, with D uncertain. The CDR3 runs 11 residues. Per the germline V gene, CDR1 is SGHRS and CDR2 is YFSETQ. The germline V and J ends were trimmed by 4 bases and 10 bases, with 11 bases remaining between them. CDR3 DNA: TGCGCCAGCAGCATAGACAATGTCCAGTACTTC. Translating it yields CASSIDNVQYF. The complete variable domain, with remaining parts taken from reference TRBV5-1 and TRBJ2-5, reads KAGVTQTPRYLIKTRGQQVTLSCSPISGHRSVSWYQQTPGQGLQFLFEYFSETQRNKGNFPGRFSGRQFSNSRSEMNVSTLELGDSALYLCASSIDNVQYFGPGTRLLVL.

The chain employs TRBV20-1 and TRBJ2-3; D is unclear. This CDR3 is 14 amino acids long. V gave up 6 bases and J gave up 1 base, with 14 bases separating them. Germline V gene lookup returns CDR1 DFQATT and CDR2 SNEGSKA (reference sequence). CDR3 residues: CSAHSPGGTDTQYF. As DNA, the CDR3 is TGCAGTGCACATTCTCCTGGCGGCACAGATACGCAGTATTTT.

This clonotype was seen at least ten times. This chain joins TRBV7-2 and TRBJ2-7; D may correspond to TRBD1 or TRBD2 (5 bases each). V was shortened by 6 bases and J by 1 base, with 13 bases between the two germline ends. Germline lookup yields CDR1 SGHTA and CDR2 FQGNSA. There are 14 residues in the CDR3. The CDR3 reads CASRREGASYEQYF. CDR3 DNA: TGTGCCAGCAGACGGGAAGGGGCATCCTACGAGCAGTACTTC.

This clonotype was picked up a small number of times. The chain carries TRBV20-1 and TRBJ1-1; no definite D call. CDR1 is DFQATT and CDR2 is SNEGSKA in the germline V gene (reference sequence). V lost 0 bases to trimming and J lost 1 base, with 9 bases between them. There are 14 residues in the CDR3. The CDR3: CSARDLRENTEAFF. DNA of the CDR3: TGCAGTGCTAGAGATCTTAGGGAGAACACTGAAGCTTTCTTT.

Only a few counts were recorded for this clonotype. The chain has TRBV7-2 and TRBJ2-7; D possibly corresponds to TRBD1 (6 bases). V shed 5 bases and J shed 0 bases, with 14 bases lying between them. CDR3 size: 15 residues. CDR1 SGHTA and CDR2 FQGNSA come from the germline V gene. CDR3 sequence: CASSHQGTDSYEQYF. DNA of the CDR3: TGTGCCAGCAGCCATCAGGGGACCGACTCCTACGAGCAGTACTTC.

This clonotype was picked up a small number of times. This sequence joins TRBV10-1 and TRBJ2-7, with 10 bases fitting TRBD2. Germline values: CDR1 WNHNN, CDR2 SYGVQD (reference sequence). Unmatched junction bases numbered 1, after V lost 4 bases and J lost 4 bases. The CDR3 contains 13 residues. For the CDR3, the DNA is TGCGCCAGCAGTGTAGCGGGAGGTTACGAGCAGTACTTC. This translates into CASSVAGGYEQYF.